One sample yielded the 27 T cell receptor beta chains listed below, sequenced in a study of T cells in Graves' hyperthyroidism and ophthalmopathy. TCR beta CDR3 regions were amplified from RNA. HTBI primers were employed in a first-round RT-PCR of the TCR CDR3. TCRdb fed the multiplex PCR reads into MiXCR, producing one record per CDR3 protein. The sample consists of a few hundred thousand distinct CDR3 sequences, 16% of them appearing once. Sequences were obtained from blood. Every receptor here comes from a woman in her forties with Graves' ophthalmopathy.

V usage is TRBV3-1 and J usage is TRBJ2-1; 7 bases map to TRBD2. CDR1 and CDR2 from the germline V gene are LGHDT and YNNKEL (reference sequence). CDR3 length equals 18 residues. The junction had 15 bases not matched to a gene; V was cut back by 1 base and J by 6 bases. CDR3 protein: CASSQGGPSGVRVNEQFF. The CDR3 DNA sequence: TGTGCCAGCAGCCAAGGAGGTCCCAGCGGGGTGAGGGTCAATGAGCAGTTCTTC.

Written as DNA, the CDR3 is TGTGCCAGCAGCTTGTCGGGACAGGTCGGCGAGCAGTACTTC. Its translation: CASSLSGQVGEQYF. This chain uses TRBV11-2 with TRBJ2-7, with 8 bases that match TRBD1. Germline loops: CDR1 SGHAT, CDR2 FQNNGV. This CDR3 spans 14 amino acids. J gave up 6 bases and V 3 bases, and 7 bases lay outside the gene matches. Together with reference TRBV11-2 and TRBJ2-7, the CDR3 gives the full variable domain: EAGVAQSPRYKIIEKRQSVAFWCNPISGHATLYWYQQILGQGPKLLIQFQNNGVVDDSQLPKDRFSAERLKGVDSTLKIQPAKLEDSAVYLCASSLSGQVGEQYFGPGTRLTVT.

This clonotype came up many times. The CDR3 DNA reads as TGTGCCAGCAGTTACTCTACTCGGACTAGCGGGAGACCAGATACGCAGTATTTT. Its protein is CASSYSTRTSGRPDTQYF. This chain joins TRBV6-2 or TRBV6-3 and TRBJ2-3, with 13 nucleotides matching TRBD2. Trimming removed 0 bases from V and 4 bases from J; junction bases left unmatched: 7. CDR1 and CDR2 (germline): MNHEY, SVGEGT. CDR3 length: 18 residues.

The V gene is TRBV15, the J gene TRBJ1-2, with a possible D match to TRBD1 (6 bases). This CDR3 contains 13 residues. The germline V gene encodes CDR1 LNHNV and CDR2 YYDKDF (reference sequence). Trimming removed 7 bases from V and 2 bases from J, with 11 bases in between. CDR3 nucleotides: TGTGCCACCAACCCGGGGGGCAACTATGGCTACACCTTC. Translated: CATNPGGNYGYTF.

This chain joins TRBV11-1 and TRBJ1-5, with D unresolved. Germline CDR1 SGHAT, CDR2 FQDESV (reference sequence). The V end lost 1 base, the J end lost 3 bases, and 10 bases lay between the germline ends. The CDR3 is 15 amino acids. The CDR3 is CASSLGVTVNQPQHF. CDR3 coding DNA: TGTGCCAGCAGCTTAGGAGTTACAGTCAATCAGCCCCAGCATTTT. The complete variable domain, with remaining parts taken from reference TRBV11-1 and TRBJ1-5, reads EAEVAQSPRYKITEKSQAVAFWCDPISGHATLYWYRQILGQGPELLVQFQDESVVDDSQLPKDRFSAERLKGVDSTLKIQPAELGDSAMYLCASSLGVTVNQPQHFGDGTRLSIL.

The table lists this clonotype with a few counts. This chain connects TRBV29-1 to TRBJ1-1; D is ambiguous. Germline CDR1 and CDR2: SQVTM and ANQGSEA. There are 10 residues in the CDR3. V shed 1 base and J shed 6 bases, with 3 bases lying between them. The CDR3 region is CSVEGAEAFF. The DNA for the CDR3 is TGCAGCGTTGAAGGGGCTGAAGCTTTCTTT.

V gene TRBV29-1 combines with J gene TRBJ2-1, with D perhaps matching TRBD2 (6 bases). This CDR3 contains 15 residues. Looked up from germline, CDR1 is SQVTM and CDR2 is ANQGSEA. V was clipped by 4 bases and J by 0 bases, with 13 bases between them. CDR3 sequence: CSVGGGVSSYNEQFF. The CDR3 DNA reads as TGCAGCGTTGGGGGCGGGGTGAGCTCCTACAATGAGCAGTTCTTC.

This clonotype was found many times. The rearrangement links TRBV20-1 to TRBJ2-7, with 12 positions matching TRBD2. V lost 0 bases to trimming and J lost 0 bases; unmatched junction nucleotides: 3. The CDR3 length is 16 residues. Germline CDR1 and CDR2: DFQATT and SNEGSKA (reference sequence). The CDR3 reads CSARDTSGRNSYEQYF. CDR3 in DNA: TGCAGTGCTAGAGATACTAGCGGGAGGAACTCCTACGAGCAGTACTTC.

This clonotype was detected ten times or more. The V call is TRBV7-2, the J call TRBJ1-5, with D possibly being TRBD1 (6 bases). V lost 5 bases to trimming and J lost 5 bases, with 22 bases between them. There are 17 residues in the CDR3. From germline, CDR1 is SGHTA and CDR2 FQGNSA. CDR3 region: CASSAPLVQGWDQPQHF. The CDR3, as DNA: TGTGCCAGCAGCGCCCCGCTGGTACAGGGTTGGGATCAGCCCCAGCATTTT.

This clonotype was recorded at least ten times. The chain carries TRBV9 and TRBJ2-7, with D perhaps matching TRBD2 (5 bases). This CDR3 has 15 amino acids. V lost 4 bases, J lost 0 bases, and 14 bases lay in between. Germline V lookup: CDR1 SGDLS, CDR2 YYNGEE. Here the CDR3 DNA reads TGTGCCAGCAGCCCACACCGAGGGAGCTCCTACGAGCAGTACTTC. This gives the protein CASSPHRGSSYEQYF. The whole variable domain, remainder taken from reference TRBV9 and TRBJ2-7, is DSGVTQTPKHLITATGQRVTLRCSPRSGDLSVYWYQQSLDQGLQFLIQYYNGEERAKGNILERFSAQQFPDLHSELNLSSLELGDSALYFCASSPHRGSSYEQYFGPGTRLTVT.

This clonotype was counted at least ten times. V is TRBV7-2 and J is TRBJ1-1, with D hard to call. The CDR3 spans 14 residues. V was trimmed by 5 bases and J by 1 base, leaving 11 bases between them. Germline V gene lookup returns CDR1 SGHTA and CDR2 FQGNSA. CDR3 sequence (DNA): TGTGCCAGCAGCCCCCAGGCAACGAACACTGAAGCTTTCTTT. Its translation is CASSPQATNTEAFF. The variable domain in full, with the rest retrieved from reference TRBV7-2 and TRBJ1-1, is GAGVSQSPSNKVTEKGKDVELRCDPISGHTALYWYRQSLGQGLEFLIYFQGNSAPDKSGLPSDRFSAERTGGSVSTLTIQRTQQEDSAVYLCASSPQATNTEAFFGQGTRLTVV.

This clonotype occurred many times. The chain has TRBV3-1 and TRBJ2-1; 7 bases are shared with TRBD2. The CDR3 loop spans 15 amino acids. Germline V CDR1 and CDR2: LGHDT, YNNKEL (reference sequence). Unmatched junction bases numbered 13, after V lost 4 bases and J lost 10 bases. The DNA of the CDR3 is TGTGCCAGCAGCCCTTTAGGGCGATCAGCGGGGGAGCAGTTCTTC. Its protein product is CASSPLGRSAGEQFF.

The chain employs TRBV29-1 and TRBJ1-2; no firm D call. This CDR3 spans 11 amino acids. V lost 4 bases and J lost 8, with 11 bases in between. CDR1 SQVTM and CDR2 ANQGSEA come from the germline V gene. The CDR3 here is CSVGDALGYTF. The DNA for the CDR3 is TGCAGCGTTGGAGACGCCCTAGGCTACACCTTC.

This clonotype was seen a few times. CDR3: CAWTIGAEAFF. DNA of the CDR3: TGTGCCTGGACCATCGGCGCTGAAGCTTTCTTT. The chain couples TRBV30 to TRBJ1-1; D ambiguous. In germline, CDR1 is GTSNPN, CDR2 SVGIG (reference sequence). The CDR3 spans 11 residues. Trimming left V 4 bases short and J 6 bases short, with 9 bases between.

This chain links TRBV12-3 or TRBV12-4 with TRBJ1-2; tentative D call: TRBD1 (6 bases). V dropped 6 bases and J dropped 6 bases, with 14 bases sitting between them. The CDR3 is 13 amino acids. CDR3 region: CASRQGEVDGYTF. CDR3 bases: TGTGCCAGCAGACAGGGTGAGGTAGATGGCTACACCTTC.

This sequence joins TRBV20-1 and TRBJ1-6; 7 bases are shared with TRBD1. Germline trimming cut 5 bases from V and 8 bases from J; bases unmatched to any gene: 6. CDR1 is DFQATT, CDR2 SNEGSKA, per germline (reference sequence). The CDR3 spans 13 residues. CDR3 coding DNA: TGCAGTGCTTCCAGGGGGTGGGATTCACCCCTCCACTTT. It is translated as CSASRGWDSPLHF.

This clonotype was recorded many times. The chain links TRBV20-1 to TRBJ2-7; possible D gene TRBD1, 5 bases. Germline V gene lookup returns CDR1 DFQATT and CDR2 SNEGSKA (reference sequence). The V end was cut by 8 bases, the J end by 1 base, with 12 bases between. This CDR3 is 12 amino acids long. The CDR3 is CSLERGSYEQYF. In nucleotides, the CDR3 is TGCAGTTTAGAAAGGGGATCCTACGAGCAGTACTTC.

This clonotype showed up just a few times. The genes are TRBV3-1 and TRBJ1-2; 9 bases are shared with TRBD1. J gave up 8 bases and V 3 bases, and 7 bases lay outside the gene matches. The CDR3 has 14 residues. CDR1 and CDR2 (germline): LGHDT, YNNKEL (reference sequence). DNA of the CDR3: TGTGCCAGCAGCCAGAACAGGGGGCTTTACGGCTACACCTTC. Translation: CASSQNRGLYGYTF.

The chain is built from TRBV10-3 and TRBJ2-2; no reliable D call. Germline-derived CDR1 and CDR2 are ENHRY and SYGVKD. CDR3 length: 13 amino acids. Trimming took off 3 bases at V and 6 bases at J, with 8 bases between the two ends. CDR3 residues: CAISEWDPGELFF. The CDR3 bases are TGTGCCATCAGTGAATGGGATCCCGGGGAGCTGTTTTTT.

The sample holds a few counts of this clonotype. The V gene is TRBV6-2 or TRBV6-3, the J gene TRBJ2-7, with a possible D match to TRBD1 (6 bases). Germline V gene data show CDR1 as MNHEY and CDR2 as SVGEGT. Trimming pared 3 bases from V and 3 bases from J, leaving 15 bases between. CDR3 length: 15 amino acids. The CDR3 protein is CASSYAGAVIYEQYF. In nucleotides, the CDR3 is TGTGCCAGCAGTTATGCAGGGGCTGTCATCTACGAGCAGTACTTC.

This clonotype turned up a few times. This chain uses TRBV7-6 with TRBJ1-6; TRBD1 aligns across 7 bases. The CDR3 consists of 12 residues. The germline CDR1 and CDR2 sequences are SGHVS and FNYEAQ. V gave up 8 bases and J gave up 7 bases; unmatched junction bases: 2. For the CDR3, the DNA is TGTGCCAGCCGGGACAGAAATTCACCCCTCCACTTT. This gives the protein CASRDRNSPLHF.

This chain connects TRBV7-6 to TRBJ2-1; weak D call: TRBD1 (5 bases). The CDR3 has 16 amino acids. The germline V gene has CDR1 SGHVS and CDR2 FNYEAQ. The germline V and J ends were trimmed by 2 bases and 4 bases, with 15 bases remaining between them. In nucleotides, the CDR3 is TGTGCCAGCAGCTTATTTTCAGGGTCCATATACAATGAGCAGTTCTTC. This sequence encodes CASSLFSGSIYNEQFF.

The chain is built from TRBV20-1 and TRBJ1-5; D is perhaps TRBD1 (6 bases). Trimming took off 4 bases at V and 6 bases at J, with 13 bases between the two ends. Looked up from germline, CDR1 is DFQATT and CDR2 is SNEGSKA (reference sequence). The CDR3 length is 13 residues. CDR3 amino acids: CSAIYRVTQPQHF. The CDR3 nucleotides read TGCAGTGCTATTTACAGGGTCACTCAGCCCCAGCATTTT.

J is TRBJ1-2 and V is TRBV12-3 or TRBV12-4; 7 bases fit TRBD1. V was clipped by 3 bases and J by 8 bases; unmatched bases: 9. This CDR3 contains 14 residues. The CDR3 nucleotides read TGTGCCAGCAGTTTTCCCACTTGGACAGGCGGCTACACCTTC. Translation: CASSFPTWTGGYTF.

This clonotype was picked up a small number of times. DNA of the CDR3: TGTGCCAGCAGTGGGGGGACTGAAGCTTTCTTT. It codes for CASSGGTEAFF. This chain joins TRBV12-3 or TRBV12-4 and TRBJ1-1, with D perhaps TRBD1 (5 bases). The CDR3 is 11 residues long. V lost 5 bases to trimming and J lost 5 bases, with 6 bases between them.

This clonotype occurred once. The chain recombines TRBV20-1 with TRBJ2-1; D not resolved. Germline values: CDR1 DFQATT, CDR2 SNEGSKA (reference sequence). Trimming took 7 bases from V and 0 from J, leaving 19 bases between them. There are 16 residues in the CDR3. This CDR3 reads CSEKKVLRSSYNEQFF. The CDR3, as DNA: TGCAGTGAAAAAAAGGTCCTCCGGAGCTCCTACAATGAGCAGTTCTTC.

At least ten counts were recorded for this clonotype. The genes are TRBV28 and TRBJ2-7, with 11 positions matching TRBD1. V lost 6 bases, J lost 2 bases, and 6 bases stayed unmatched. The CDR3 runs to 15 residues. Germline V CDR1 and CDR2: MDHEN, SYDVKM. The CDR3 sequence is CASRTGTGGTYEQYF. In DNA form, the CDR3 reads TGTGCCAGCAGGACCGGGACAGGGGGTACCTACGAGCAGTACTTC.